These T cell receptor beta chains were read from a single sample in a study of T-cell reconstitution after alpha-beta-depleted transplantation in children. TCRdb processed the PCR reads anew with MiXCR; each CDR3 protein has one entry. There are 90,000 to 100,000 distinct CDR3 sequences in the sample; roughly a quarter occur only once, and over 20% lies in the top ten. The sample consisted of PBMCs, taken before TCRalphabeta/CD19-depleted stem cell transplant. These receptor sequences come from a boy aged 2 to 10 with acute lymphoblastic leukemia, due to receive a stem cell transplant. Both conserved end residues are part of each CDR3. Fields, in order: V gene, J gene, D gene, clone size, CDR3 DNA, CDR3 protein. D genes are given only for firm matches. Part of the rows lack a size; the others show once, few, many or a class for expanded clones.

TRBV28,TRBJ2-3,-,-,TGTGCCAGCAGTTTAGCCGGGGCGAACTGGAATGTGGATACGCAGTATTTT,CASSLAGANWNVDTQYF
TRBV6-2/TRBV6-3,TRBJ2-2,TRBD2,-,TGTGCCAGCAGTTATCTGCCACTAGCGGAGGGGCTCGGCGGGGAGCTGTTTTTT,CASSYLPLAEGLGGELFF
TRBV4-3,TRBJ2-1,TRBD1,few,TGCGCCAGCAGCCAAGATCCGACAGGGTCCTACAATGAGCAGTTCTTC,CASSQDPTGSYNEQFF
TRBV20-1,TRBJ2-3,-,-,TGCAGTGCTAGGCCCCCCGTTGCGGCAGATACGCAGTATTTT,CSARPPVAADTQYF
TRBV5-1,TRBJ2-1,-,few,TGCGCCAGCAGCCTTCGGGCGGGCAATGAGCAGTTCTTC,CASSLRAGNEQFF
TRBV11-1,TRBJ2-1,-,-,TGTGCCAGCGCCAGTGGGGGGCAGGATGAGCAGTTCTTC,CASASGGQDEQFF
TRBV11-3,TRBJ2-1,-,-,TGTGCCAGCAGCTCAGCCCATGATGAGCAGTTCTTC,CASSSAHDEQFF
TRBV5-1,TRBJ2-3,-,-,TGCGCCAGCAGCTGGAAGGACAGCACAGATACGCAGTATTTT,CASSWKDSTDTQYF
TRBV7-2,TRBJ2-5,-,-,TGTGCCAGCAGCTTGGCAGGGCCCGTGGAAGAGACCCAGTACTTC,CASSLAGPVEETQYF
TRBV18,TRBJ2-2,-,few,TGTGCCAGCGTCCCTTGGGGCACCGGGGAGCTGTTTTTT,CASVPWGTGELFF
TRBV12-3/TRBV12-4,TRBJ2-7,-,-,TGTGCCAGCAGCGGGATTTTACCCTACGAGCAGTACTTC,CASSGILPYEQYF
TRBV7-9,TRBJ2-1,-,-,TGTGCCAGCAGCTTACCGGGGTCCTACAATGAGCAGTTCTTC,CASSLPGSYNEQFF
TRBV6-4,TRBJ2-1,TRBD2,few,TGTGCCAGCGGAACAGGACTAGGGACCTACAATGAGCAGTTCTTC,CASGTGLGTYNEQFF
TRBV12-3/TRBV12-4,TRBJ2-7,TRBD1,-,TGTGCCACCAATACCGGGACAGGGGGAGAGCAGTACTTC,CATNTGTGGEQYF
TRBV12-3/TRBV12-4,TRBJ2-2,-,-,TGTGCCAGCAACGCGGACAGTGAGAACACCGGGGAGCTGTTTTTT,CASNADSENTGELFF
TRBV5-1,TRBJ2-7,TRBD1,-,TGCGCCAGCAGCCCCCAGGGACAGGGGCTGAGCGAGCAGTACTTC,CASSPQGQGLSEQYF
TRBV20-1,TRBJ2-2,-,many,TGCAGTGCTAGACGCCGGGAGAACACCGGGGAGCTGTTTTTT,CSARRRENTGELFF
TRBV7-3,TRBJ2-7,TRBD1,-,TGTGCCAGCAGCTTAGTTTCCTTTGGACAGGGTCAATTCTACGAGCAGTACTTC,CASSLVSFGQGQFYEQYF
TRBV20-1,TRBJ1-2,-,-,TGCAGTGCTACAAGTGGGCGCCAGGTATATGGCTACACCTTC,CSATSGRQVYGYTF
TRBV3-1,TRBJ2-2,TRBD2,many,TGTGCCAGCAGCCAACAAAGCGGGAGGGCCGGCACCGGGGAGCTGTTTTTT,CASSQQSGRAGTGELFF
TRBV11-2,TRBJ2-1,-,many,TGTGCCAGCAGCTCGTTCCAGACGGGACGTCACAATGAGCAGTTCTTC,CASSSFQTGRHNEQFF
TRBV5-6,TRBJ1-5,TRBD1,many,TGTGCCAGCAGCGTGACAGGGGGCAATCAGCCCCAGCATTTT,CASSVTGGNQPQHF